This TCR beta chain was documented in a study of blood T cell repertoires in COVID-19. Study background: The United States, Italy and Spain were the sources of the acute and convalescent COVID-19 samples. T cells, B-cell-depleted T cells, or PBMCs supplied cDNA or gDNA.

In the authors' methods: Reference gene primer amplification gave estimated nucleated cell counts. TCRdb's table, derived via immunoSEQ multiplex PCR, lists solely in-frame clones and lacks some. Clone size and the V and J calls come from that table; the DNA yielded D and trimming. The sample lists roughly 100,000 clones, over 70% occurring once. The origin of this receptor is a human donor in a cohort sampled during active or convalescent COVID-19. The material sequenced was peripheral blood.

CDR3 sequence: CASSPGTESNQPQHF. The CDR3, as DNA: TGTGCCAGCTCACCAGGGACAGAAAGCAATCAGCCCCAGCATTTT. The chain uses TRBV18 and TRBJ1-5; 7 nucleotides align to TRBD1. The CDR3 is 15 amino acids. Germline V gives CDR1 KGHSH, CDR2 LQKENI. The V segment lost 2 bases and the J segment 1 base; nucleotides outside the gene matches: 2. Using reference TRBV18 and TRBJ1-5 for the parts outside the CDR3, the full variable domain is NAGVMQNPRHLVRRRGQEARLRCSPMKGHSHVYWYRQLPEEGLKFMVYLQKENIIDESGMPKERFSAEFPKEGPSILRIQQVVRGDSAAYFCASSPGTESNQPQHFGDGTRLSIL.